The rows below give T cell receptor beta chains drawn from one sample of a study of Ad26.COV2.S vaccination and SARS-CoV-2 variants. Only in-frame clones appear in the TCRdb table, and some are missing; sequencing was by immunoSEQ multiplex PCR. Among roughly 700,000 clones listed, about 89% were seen once. This sample comprised peripheral blood, obtained in a trial of Ad26.COV2.S vaccine versus placebo. The receptors stem from a person between 18 and 60 years old who received the Ad26.COV2.S COVID-19 vaccine or a placebo. The CDR3 runs from the conserved cysteine through the conserved F or W. D genes are given only for firm matches. For some rows the clone size is stated as once, few or many, or as a class when expanded; others skip it.

>NA|TRBV19|TRBJ1-1|NA
TGTGCCAGTAGTAGGGGGCATCCGAACACTGAAGCTTTCTTT
CASSRGHPNTEAFF
>NA|TRBV2|TRBJ2-5|TRBD2
TGTGCCAGCAGCGCTAGCGGTCCAGGAGGAGAGACCCAGTACTTC
CASSASGPGGETQYF
>NA|TRBV11-2|TRBJ2-1|NA
TGTGCCAGCAGCTTAGCCGGGACTCTCTCCTACAATGAGCAGTTCTTC
CASSLAGTLSYNEQFF
>NA|TRBV29-1|TRBJ2-7|NA
TGCAGCGTTCTGGTCGACAGACCCTACGAGCAGTACTTC
CSVLVDRPYEQYF
>NA|TRBV11-2|TRBJ2-3|TRBD2
TGTGCCAGCAGCCCGGGGGGGTGGTCCCCCCCTGGGAATACGCAGTATTTT
CASSPGGWSPPGNTQYF
>NA|TRBV2|TRBJ2-2|TRBD1
TGTGCCAGCAGTGTTTCCCGGGACAGGGGCACCGGGGAGCTGTTTTTT
CASSVSRDRGTGELFF
>NA|TRBV12-3/TRBV12-4|TRBJ2-5|NA
TGTGCCAGCAGACCGACAGTGGAGGGGACCCAGTACTTC
CASRPTVEGTQYF
>NA|TRBV5-1|TRBJ1-1|NA
TGCGCCAGCAGCTCCCCCGGGAGGGCGGAAGCTTTCTTT
CASSSPGRAEAFF
>NA|TRBV5-6|TRBJ1-1|NA
TGTGCCAGCAGCCGCGAGTTTCGAACCACTGAAGCTTTCTTT
CASSREFRTTEAFF
>NA|TRBV5-3|TRBJ1-1|NA
TGTGCCAGAAGCTTGGCCGTCTGGAACACTGAAGCTTTCTTT
CARSLAVWNTEAFF
>NA|TRBV7-2|TRBJ2-4|NA
TGTGCCAGCAGCTTACCGGGAGTGATAGCCAAAAACATTCAGTACTTC
CASSLPGVIAKNIQYF
>NA|TRBV18|TRBJ1-1|NA
TGTGCCAGCTCACACGAGAACACTGAAGCTTTCTTT
CASSHENTEAFF
>NA|TRBV5-1|TRBJ2-7|NA
TGCGCCAGCAGCTTAGGGGCAGGCTCCTACGAGCAGTACTTC
CASSLGAGSYEQYF
>NA|TRBV10-2|TRBJ2-4|NA
TGCGCCAGCAGTGAGTCGATTGGGGGCTCGGCCAAAAACATTCAGTACTTC
CASSESIGGSAKNIQYF
>NA|TRBV12-3/TRBV12-4|TRBJ2-7|NA
TGTGCCAGCAGTTTCTTCGGGAGCCACGAGCAGTACTTC
CASSFFGSHEQYF
>once|TRBV19|TRBJ2-5|NA
TGTGCCAGTAGTATCGGAATAGGGCGCCAAGAGACCCAGTACTTC
CASSIGIGRQETQYF
>NA|TRBV5-1|TRBJ2-5|NA
TGCGCCAGCAGCGCTGGGGAGACCCAGTACTTC
CASSAGETQYF
>NA|TRBV4-2|TRBJ2-4|TRBD1
TGTGCCAGCAGCCAGGGACAGGGATCTGACATTCAGTACTTC
CASSQGQGSDIQYF
>NA|TRBV29-1|TRBJ2-3|TRBD2
TGCAGCGTGATATACGTGACTAGCGGCAATACGCAGTATTTT
CSVIYVTSGNTQYF
>NA|TRBV7-2|TRBJ1-5|NA
TGTGCCAGCAGCTTTGACAGGAGTAGCAATCAGCCCCAGCATTTT
CASSFDRSSNQPQHF
>NA|TRBV6-6|TRBJ1-5|NA
TGTGCCAGCAGACACCAGGGACAACTACTCAATCAGCCCCAGCATTTT
CASRHQGQLLNQPQHF
>NA|TRBV19|TRBJ2-1|NA
TGTGCCAGTAGTATCGGGCGGACCTCCTACAATGAGCAGTTCTTC
CASSIGRTSYNEQFF
>NA|TRBV7-3|TRBJ2-5|NA
TGTGCCAGCAGCGGCATATGGTCCCAAGAGACCCAGTACTTC
CASSGIWSQETQYF
>NA|TRBV7-9|TRBJ2-7|NA
TGTGCCAGCAGCTTTCGGGCCCAAAGCGAGCAGTACTTC
CASSFRAQSEQYF
>NA|TRBV29-1|TRBJ2-3|TRBD2
TGCAGCGTTGATAGCGGGTACCCTGGGGGGCAGTATTTT
CSVDSGYPGGQYF
>NA|TRBV29-1|TRBJ2-3|TRBD1
TGCAGCGTTGAGAGGACAGGGGGCACAGATACGCAGTATTTT
CSVERTGGTDTQYF
>NA|TRBV18|TRBJ2-2|TRBD2
TGTGCCAGCTCAGTAGCGGGAGTGGTCGACACCGGGGAGCTGTTTTTT
CASSVAGVVDTGELFF
>NA|TRBV5-5|TRBJ2-2|NA
TGTGCCAGCAGCTTGGGAAAGGCAGGGGCTCACACCGGGGAGCTGTTTTTT
CASSLGKAGAHTGELFF
>NA|TRBV5-1|TRBJ2-1|TRBD1
TGCGCCACCTCAGGGGGACAGGGCTACAATGAGCAGTTCTTC
CATSGGQGYNEQFF
>NA|TRBV30|TRBJ2-3|NA
TGTGCCTGGAGTACGGGGACCTCGAGCACAGATACGCAGTATTTT
CAWSTGTSSTDTQYF
>NA|TRBV5-5|TRBJ1-5|NA
TGTGCCAGCAGCTTGTATGACAGTGTTAATCAGCCCCAGCATTTT
CASSLYDSVNQPQHF
>NA|TRBV7-2|TRBJ2-5|NA
TGTGCCAGCAGATTGACAGTGTACCAAGAGACCCAGTACTTC
CASRLTVYQETQYF